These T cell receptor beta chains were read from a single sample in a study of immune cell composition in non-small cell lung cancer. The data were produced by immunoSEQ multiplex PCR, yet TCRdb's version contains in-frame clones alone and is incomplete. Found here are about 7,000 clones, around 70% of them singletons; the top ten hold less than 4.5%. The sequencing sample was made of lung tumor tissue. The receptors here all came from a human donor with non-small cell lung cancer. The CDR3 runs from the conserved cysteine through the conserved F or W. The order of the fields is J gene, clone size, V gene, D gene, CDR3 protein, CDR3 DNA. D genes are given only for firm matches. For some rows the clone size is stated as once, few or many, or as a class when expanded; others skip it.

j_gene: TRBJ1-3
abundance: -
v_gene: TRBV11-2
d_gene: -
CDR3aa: CASSLDRGGNTIYF
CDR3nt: TGTGCCAGCAGCTTAGATAGGGGCGGAAACACCATATATTTT

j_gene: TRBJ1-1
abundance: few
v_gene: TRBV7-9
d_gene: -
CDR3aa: CASSPWGGGDTEAFF
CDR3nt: TGTGCCAGCAGCCCATGGGGGGGCGGAGACACTGAAGCTTTCTTT

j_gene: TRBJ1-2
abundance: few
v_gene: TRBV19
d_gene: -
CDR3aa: CATETVGGYTF
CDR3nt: TGTGCGACAGAGACAGTTGGAGGCTACACCTTC

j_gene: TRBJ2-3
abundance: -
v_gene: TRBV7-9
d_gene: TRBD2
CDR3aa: CASSSILAGGTDTQYF
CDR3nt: TGTGCCAGCAGCTCCATCCTAGCGGGCGGCACAGATACGCAGTATTTT

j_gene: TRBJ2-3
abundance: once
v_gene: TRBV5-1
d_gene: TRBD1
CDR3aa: CASRWTGVADTQYF
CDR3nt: TGCGCCAGCAGATGGACAGGGGTGGCAGATACGCAGTATTTT

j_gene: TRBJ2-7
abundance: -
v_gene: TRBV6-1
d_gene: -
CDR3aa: CASSENRGAGSYEQYF
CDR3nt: TGTGCCAGCAGTGAGAACAGGGGAGCGGGTTCATACGAGCAGTACTTC

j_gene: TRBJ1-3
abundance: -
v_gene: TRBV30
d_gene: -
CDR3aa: CAWNSLGSTLGNTIYF
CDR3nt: TGTGCCTGGAACTCTCTCGGGTCCACCCTTGGAAACACCATATATTTT

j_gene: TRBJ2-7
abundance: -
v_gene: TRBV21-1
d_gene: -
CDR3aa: CASSKPYRTTSYEQYF
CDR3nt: TGTGCCAGCAGCAAACCCTACAGGACCACTTCCTACGAGCAGTACTTC

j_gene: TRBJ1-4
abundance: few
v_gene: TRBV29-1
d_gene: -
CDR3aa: CSVILRVWRGKLFF
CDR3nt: TGCAGCGTTATCCTAAGGGTCTGGCGCGGGAAACTGTTTTTT

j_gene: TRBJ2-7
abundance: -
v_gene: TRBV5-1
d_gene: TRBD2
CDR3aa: CASSLGLAGGRTYEQYF
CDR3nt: TGCGCCAGCAGCTTGGGACTAGCGGGAGGACGAACCTACGAGCAGTACTTC

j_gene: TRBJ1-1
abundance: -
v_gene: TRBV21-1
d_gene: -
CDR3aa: CAPHPGGGLGTEAFF
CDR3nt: TGTGCCCCACATCCAGGCGGGGGACTAGGCACTGAAGCTTTCTTT

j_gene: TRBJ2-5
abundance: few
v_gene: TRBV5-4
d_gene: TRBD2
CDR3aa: CASSLVLAGQETQYF
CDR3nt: TGTGCCAGCAGCTTGGTTCTAGCGGGACAAGAGACCCAGTACTTC

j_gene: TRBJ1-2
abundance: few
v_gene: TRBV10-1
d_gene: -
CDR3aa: CASSESGQGPHGYTF
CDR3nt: TGCGCCAGCAGTGAGTCGGGCCAGGGCCCCCATGGCTACACCTTC

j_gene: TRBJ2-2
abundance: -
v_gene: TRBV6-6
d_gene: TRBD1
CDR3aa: CANRGNTGELFF
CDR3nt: TGTGCAAACAGGGGGAACACCGGGGAGCTGTTTTTT

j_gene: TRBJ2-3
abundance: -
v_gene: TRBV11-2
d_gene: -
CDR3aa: CASSFLDPSTDTQYF
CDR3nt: TGTGCCAGCAGCTTCCTAGATCCTAGCACAGATACGCAGTATTTT

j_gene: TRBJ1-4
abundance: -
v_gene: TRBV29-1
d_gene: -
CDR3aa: CSVEDGSRNEKLFF
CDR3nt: TGCAGCGTTGAAGACGGTAGCCGAAATGAAAAACTGTTTTTT

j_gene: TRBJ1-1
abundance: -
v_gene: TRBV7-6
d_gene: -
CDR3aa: CASRVGRNTEAFF
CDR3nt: TGTGCCAGCAGGGTGGGCCGAAACACTGAAGCTTTCTTT

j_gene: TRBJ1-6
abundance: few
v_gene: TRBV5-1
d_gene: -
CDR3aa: CASSLVAGPNSPLHF
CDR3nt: TGCGCCAGCAGCTTGGTTGCAGGCCCCAATTCACCCCTCCACTTT